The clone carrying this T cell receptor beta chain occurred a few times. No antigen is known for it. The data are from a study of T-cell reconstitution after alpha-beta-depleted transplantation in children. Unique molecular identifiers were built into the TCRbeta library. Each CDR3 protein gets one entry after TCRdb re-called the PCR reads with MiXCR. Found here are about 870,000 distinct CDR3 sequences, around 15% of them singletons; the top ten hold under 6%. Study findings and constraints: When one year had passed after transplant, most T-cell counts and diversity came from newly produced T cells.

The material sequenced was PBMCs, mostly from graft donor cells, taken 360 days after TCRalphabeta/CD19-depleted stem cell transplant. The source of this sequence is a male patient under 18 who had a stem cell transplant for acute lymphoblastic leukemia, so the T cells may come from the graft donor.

CDR3 protein: CASSAPEIDEQFF. In DNA, the CDR3 is TGCGCCAGCAGCGCTCCCGAGATTGATGAGCAGTTCTTC. The rearrangement joins TRBV5-1 to TRBJ2-1; D uncertain. The V end lost 4 bases, the J end lost 8 bases, and 13 bases lay between the germline ends. Germline V lookup: CDR1 SGHRS, CDR2 YFSETQ. The CDR3 length is 13 residues.